The source of this T cell receptor (beta chain) is a study of T cells after yellow fever vaccination. As for the study in general: CD3, CD45RA, CCR7 and CD95 guided sorting of the EM, EMRA, CM and Tscm memory subsets.

Study-level results: Researchers report a weaker secondary response that nonetheless peaked faster, day 5 versus 15. Reappearing after the booster were most of the clones from primary vaccination (roughly 96% CD4, 85% to 90% CD8).

One entry per CDR3 protein results from TCRdb running MiXCR on the 5' RACE reads. The table lists over 8,000 distinct CDR3 sequences, around 5% of them singletons. The CDR3 runs to 16 residues. This clonotype occurred many times. The sample here was PBMCs, either bulk or a sorted T-cell subset (CD4+, CD8+, memory, or dextramer-sorted; not recorded which), taken approximately 16 days after the first yellow fever vaccination. The TCR comes from a man aged 18 to 29 who received the YFV17D yellow fever vaccine. The chain has TRBV21-1 and TRBJ1-1; TRBD1, the table's D call, was not compared with the DNA. TRBV21-1 is classified as a pseudogene. This chain's CDR3 is CASSSFRDGENTEAFF. The CDR3 region has the DNA TGTGCCAGCAGTTCTTTCCGGGACGGAGAGAACACTGAAGCTTTCTTT.